Presented here are 9 T cell receptor beta chains from one specimen sequenced in a study of neurological immune-mediated disorders. MiXCR, run by TCRdb on the 5' RACE reads, gives a single entry per CDR3 protein. The table shows 30,000 to 45,000 distinct CDR3 sequences, with more than 4.5% occurring only once. The sample consisted of CD4+ T cells from blood. Receptor source: a man aged 18 to 30 in good health.

In this sample, this clonotype is medium-sized. The chain uses TRBV10-3 and TRBJ2-3, with 8 bases lining up with TRBD1. Germline trimming cut 4 bases from V and 3 bases from J; bases unmatched to any gene: 6. Germline lookup yields CDR1 ENHRY and CDR2 SYGVKD. The CDR3 runs 15 residues. The CDR3 protein is CAISAPGGRTDTQYF. The DNA for the CDR3 is TGTGCCATCAGTGCGCCAGGGGGCAGGACAGATACGCAGTATTTT.

This clonotype was detected ten times or more. The chain links TRBV20-1 to TRBJ1-2, with a possible D match to TRBD1 (5 bases). Germline CDR1 is DFQATT and CDR2 is SNEGSKA (reference sequence). V was trimmed by 0 bases and J by 0 bases, leaving 17 bases between them. This CDR3 has 17 residues. The CDR3 is CSAREYSSLTANYGYTF. Here the CDR3 DNA reads TGCAGTGCTAGAGAATACTCATCCCTGACAGCTAACTATGGCTACACCTTC.

This clonotype was counted ten times or more. The chain joins TRBV20-1 to TRBJ2-7; D remains ambiguous. The CDR3 extends over 13 amino acids. The V end was cut by 3 bases, the J end by 2 bases, with 11 bases between. Looked up from germline, CDR1 is DFQATT and CDR2 is SNEGSKA (reference sequence). The CDR3 sequence: CSARKNGAYEQYF. The CDR3 bases are TGCAGTGCTAGGAAAAACGGAGCCTACGAGCAGTACTTC.

This clonotype was observed at least ten times. This chain connects TRBV3-1 to TRBJ2-1; 11 bases fit TRBD2. The CDR3 contains 15 residues. J lost 8 bases, V lost 3 bases, and 6 bases had no gene match. Per germline, CDR1 LGHDT and CDR2 YNNKEL (reference sequence). DNA of the CDR3: TGTGCCAGCAGCCACCAGGGACTAGCGGTCCATGAGCAGTTCTTC. It is translated as CASSHQGLAVHEQFF.

This clonotype has ten or more counts. The chain couples TRBV4-1 to TRBJ2-5; D unresolved. CDR1 MGHRA and CDR2 YSYEKL come from the germline V gene. V lost 3 bases and J lost 0, with 11 bases in between. The CDR3 has 15 residues. The CDR3, as DNA: TGCGCCAGCAGCCAGGGGTCTGGGGACCAAGAGACCCAGTACTTC. It specifies CASSQGSGDQETQYF.

In its sample, this clonotype was seen many times. This chain uses TRBV6-5 with TRBJ2-7, with D possibly being TRBD1 (6 bases). Germline CDR1 MNHEY, CDR2 SVGAGI. The CDR3 has 15 amino acids. The V end lost 2 bases, the J end lost 0 bases, and 11 bases lay between the germline ends. The CDR3 DNA reads as TGTGCCAGCAGTTACGACGAGGGGGACTCCTACGAGCAGTACTTC. As protein: CASSYDEGDSYEQYF.

In this sample, this clonotype turned up many times. V is TRBV20-1 and J is TRBJ1-5; D is unresolved. Trimming stripped 6 bases from V and 6 bases from J, with 12 bases between. The CDR3 sequence is 12 residues long. Germline CDR1 and CDR2: DFQATT and SNEGSKA (reference sequence). CDR3 amino acids: CSATRAGQPQHF. The CDR3 DNA sequence: TGCAGTGCCACACGGGCAGGTCAGCCCCAGCATTTT.

This clonotype was counted many times. The genes are TRBV25-1 and TRBJ2-7; 11 bases align to TRBD2. Germline CDR1 and CDR2: MGHDK and SYGVNS. V was clipped by 8 bases and J by 4 bases; unmatched bases: 4. The CDR3 has 13 amino acids. DNA of the CDR3: TGTGCCAGCGTTAGCGGGGGGGCTTACGAGCAGTACTTC. This translates into CASVSGGAYEQYF.

This clonotype was seen ten or more times. V and J are TRBV5-1 and TRBJ2-2; possibly TRBD1 or TRBD2 for D (5 bases each). Germline V gene lookup returns CDR1 SGHRS and CDR2 YFSETQ. The CDR3 length is 16 residues. The germline V and J ends were trimmed by 3 bases and 1 base, with 13 bases remaining between them. This CDR3 is CASSSSGTGNTGELFF. In DNA form, the CDR3 reads TGCGCCAGCAGCTCTTCCGGGACGGGGAACACCGGGGAGCTGTTTTTT.